This paragraph reports one TCR beta chain. Its cognate antigen is unknown. Combining a sample-barcoded 5' primer with a J-beta primer mix, a second PCR ran for roughly 6 to 12 cycles. TCRdb passed the 5' RACE reads through MiXCR, listing each CDR3 protein once. Among around 800,000 distinct CDR3 sequences listed, 50% to 65% were seen once. This record comes from a study of blood T cells in healthy people across ages. Study at large: With template switching, about one barcoded beta molecule was captured per two T cells.

Study observations and caveats: When set beside aged donors, long-lived donors presented more naive CD4+ cells and higher diversity.

Individuals who donated were healthy Caucasians from Russia aged roughly 6 to 100. Germline CDR1 reads KGHDR; CDR2 reads SFDVKD. V trimming: 3 bases; J trimming: 12 bases; junction bases outside the gene matches: 11. This CDR3 spans 15 amino acids. The chain links TRBV24-1 to TRBJ2-1; the match to TRBD1 covers 9 bases. This TCR was sampled from an elderly man in good health. The sample consisted of blood. The CDR3 sequence: CATSDPRTGAMSQFF. As DNA, the CDR3 is TGTGCCACCAGTGATCCCCGGACAGGGGCAATGTCGCAGTTCTTC.